This T cell receptor beta chain was captured in a study of blood T cell repertoires in COVID-19 (TCRdb year 2020). General notes on the study: Samples from collaborators originated in the United States, Italy and Spain and spanned both the acute and convalescent phases of COVID-19. The dataset comprised deeply sampled blood TCRbeta repertoires from subjects exposed to, actively infected with, or recovered from COVID-19. Where available, HLA class I and class II types were obtained from metadata supplied by the sample provider rather than from assay-based typing. Samples came from the ongoing ImmuneRACE study (first 160 participants) plus 1,254 subjects from 6 global collaborators. The material from the prospective study consisted of cDNA or gDNA derived from T cells, B-cell-depleted T cells, or PBMCs. Nearly every sample came with metadata listing a de-identified subject ID, COVID-19 status, age in years and sex. The repertoires were released in a freely available public database meant as a resource for research on the immune response to SARS-CoV-2. Broad study findings and their caveats: The quantity of clinical and demographic metadata differed by source and by participant and was supplied without curation.

TCRbeta CDR3 regions were amplified from genomic DNA using the immunoSEQ Assay, a bias-controlled multiplex PCR. The published analysis was carried out like this. Within the assay, amplification of reference gene primers was used to estimate how many nucleated cells each sample contained. To quantify the absolute abundance of each unique TCRbeta CDR3 rearrangement, sequence reads were collapsed and filtered. For each sample, productive Simpson clonality was calculated as the square root of Simpson's diversity index across productive rearrangements. Here the immuneACCESS table is served through TCRdb, limited to in-frame sequences with V and J called. Missing clones are a known gap in these copies; in checked studies unresolved V genes cover under half, and the rest lacks a known reason. V, J and clone size derive from that table, while D and trimming were established from the DNA sequence. In this sample the table shows about 160,000 clones, 81% of which occur a single time. Roughly 6% of the sample is held by the ten biggest clonotypes.

This clone was detected only once. Its antigen remains undetermined. Within one base of it there is no much larger clone, and no base qualities were kept. In the prospective study, participants were about 18 to 100 years old, resided in under 30 geographic areas of the United States, and were enrolled through a virtual design. In the prospective study, cohorts were assigned on the basis of participant-reported clinical history obtained from a screening survey and a study questionnaire. Each participant in the prospective study had whole blood, serum and a nasopharyngeal or oropharyngeal swab collected by mobile phlebotomists. Additional blood draws and questionnaires over a roughly two-month period could optionally be provided by prospective study participants. Before DNA extraction, blood samples from the prospective study were shipped at room temperature or frozen. The CDR3 contains 15 residues, cysteine and phenylalanine counted. The sequence is cut down to CDR3 DNA, 45 bases in frame from base 1. V is cut back by 8 bases and J by 4 bases, with 10 bases in the junction unmatched. Via the germline V gene (reference sequence), CDR1 is SGHNT and CDR2 YYREEE.

The receptor's source is a woman aged 35 to 49 with acute COVID-19. The rearrangement joined TRBV5-4 to TRBJ1-1; the junction holds 11 bases that match TRBD1. The sample comprised PBMCs or T cells enriched from blood (not recorded which). Here is the DNA: TGTGCCAGTGGAAGGTCCGGGACAGGGGGCACTGAAGCTTTCTTT. It translates as CASGRSGTGGTEAFF.